This TCR beta chain derives from a study of neoadjuvant anti-PD-1 for oral cavity cancer. Findings of the study overall: Expansion of preexisting intratumoral clones was suggested to aid response.

V was clipped by 7 bases and J by 1 base; unmatched bases: 8. Germline CDR1 is MNHEY and CDR2 is SVGAGI. The CDR3 spans 16 residues. TCRdb's table, derived via immunoSEQ multiplex PCR, lists solely in-frame clones and lacks some. Here the sample spans roughly 12,000 clones, around 53% being singletons. A few counts support this clone. Its antigen is as yet unknown. The source material was tumor tissue, sampled before nivolumab (anti-PD-1) treatment. The source is a person aged 35-79 years with oral cavity squamous cell carcinoma. The chain combines TRBV6-5 with TRBJ2-7; 12 bases map to TRBD2. The CDR3 loop reads CASIYLTSGSSYEQYF. The DNA for the CDR3 is TGTGCCAGCATTTATTTGACTAGCGGGAGTTCCTACGAGCAGTACTTC.